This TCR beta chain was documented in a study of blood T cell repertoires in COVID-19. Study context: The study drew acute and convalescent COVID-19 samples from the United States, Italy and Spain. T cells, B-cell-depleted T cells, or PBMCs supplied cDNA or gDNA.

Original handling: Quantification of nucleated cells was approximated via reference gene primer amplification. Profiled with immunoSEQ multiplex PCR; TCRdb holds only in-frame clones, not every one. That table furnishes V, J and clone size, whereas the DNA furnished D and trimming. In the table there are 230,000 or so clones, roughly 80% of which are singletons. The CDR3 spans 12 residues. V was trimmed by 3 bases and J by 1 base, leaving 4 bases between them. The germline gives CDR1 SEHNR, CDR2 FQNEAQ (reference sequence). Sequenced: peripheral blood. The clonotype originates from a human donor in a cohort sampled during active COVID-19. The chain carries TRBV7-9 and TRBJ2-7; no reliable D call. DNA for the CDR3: TGTGCCAGCAGCTTCAGATCCTACGAGCAGTACTTC. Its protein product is CASSFRSYEQYF.